The source of this TCR beta chain is a study of blood T cell repertoires in COVID-19 (dated by TCRdb to the early 2020s). About the investigation overall: Samples from collaborators originated in the United States, Italy and Spain and spanned both the acute and convalescent phases of COVID-19. The material from the prospective study consisted of cDNA or gDNA derived from T cells, B-cell-depleted T cells, or PBMCs. The dataset comprised deeply sampled blood TCRbeta repertoires from subjects exposed to, actively infected with, or recovered from COVID-19. The repertoires were released in a freely available public database intended as a resource for research on the immune response to SARS-CoV-2. Samples were obtained from the ongoing ImmuneRACE study (first 160 participants) and from 1,200 or so subjects provided by 6 global collaborators. A de-identified subject ID, COVID-19 status, age in years and sex were almost always included in the sample metadata. Where available, HLA class I and class II types were taken from metadata supplied by the sample provider and were not determined by assay-based typing. Overall study results and their limits: The quantity of clinical and demographic metadata differed by source and by participant and was supplied without curation.

The immunoSEQ Assay, a bias-controlled multiplex PCR, was used to amplify TCRbeta CDR3 regions from genomic DNA. In the source study's methods: Nucleated cell counts per sample were estimated from amplification of reference gene primers within the assay. To quantify the absolute abundance of each unique TCRbeta CDR3 rearrangement, sequence reads were collapsed and filtered. For each sample, productive Simpson clonality was calculated by taking the square root of Simpson's diversity index across productive rearrangements. TCRdb's version of the immuneACCESS table is confined to in-frame rearrangements and falls short of the full clone set. An unresolved V gene accounts for under half of the shortfall where checked; the remainder is of unknown origin. The V and J calls and clone size were taken over from that table, and D and trimming were inferred from the DNA. The sample table shows approximately 250,000 clones, and roughly 80% are seen once. Together, the top ten hold around 4.5% of the sample.

A second Seattle source provided samples from volunteer blood donors who had recovered from COVID-19. Each collaborating institution followed its own protocols to collect whole blood in K2EDTA tubes. For TCRbeta analysis, collaborator samples were shipped as frozen whole blood, as isolated PBMCs, or as DNA extracted from either sample type. As encoded in the germline V gene (reference sequence), CDR1 is MNHEY while CDR2 is SMNVEV. The germline V end is reduced by 2 bases and the J end by 5 bases; junction bases left unmatched: 4. The CDR3 runs 16 amino acids, cysteine and phenylalanine included. The retained sequence is limited to the CDR3, 48 bases, with the frame set at the first base. This clone has only a few counts. This receptor's antigen is unknown. No much larger clone is present one base from it, and per-base qualities are unavailable.

Sequences were obtained from peripheral blood. The rearrangement joined TRBV27 to TRBJ2-2; the junction holds 11 bases that match TRBD2. This TCR came from a man in his sixties who had recovered from COVID-19. The base sequence is TGTGCCAGCAGTTTACTAGCGGGGGGTTCTACCGGGGAGCTGTTTTTT. The encoded protein is CASSLLAGGSTGELFF.